This T cell receptor (beta chain) stems from a study of blood T cell repertoires in COVID-19. In the study overall: Sites in the United States, Italy and Spain provided acute and convalescent COVID-19 samples.

Authors' processing steps: Nucleated cell number was recorded as an estimate derived from reference gene primer amplification. Here immunoSEQ multiplex PCR was the method, and the copy in TCRdb shows in-frame clones only, minus some. The V and J calls and clone size come from that table; D and trimming were worked out from the DNA. Of around 170,000 clones in the sample, about four fifths are singletons; the top ten hold approximately 12%. Trimming took off 4 bases at V and 10 bases at J, with 7 bases between the two ends. CDR3 length equals 11 residues. CDR1 and CDR2 from the germline V gene are MNHEY and SVGAGI. Participants spanned ages about 18 to 100 years and resided in 20 to 30 US areas.

This TCR derives from a man aged 45-60 years who had recovered from COVID-19. The sample comprised PBMCs or T cells enriched from blood (not recorded which). The rearrangement uses TRBV6-5 and TRBJ1-4; possibly TRBD1 for D (5 bases). This CDR3 is CASSLGGKLFF. Here the CDR3 DNA reads TGTGCCAGCAGTTTGGGGGGAAAACTGTTTTTT.